These T cell receptor beta chains were read from a single sample in a study of identical twins. TCRdb processed the 5' RACE reads anew with MiXCR; each CDR3 protein has one entry. The sample lists hundreds of thousands of distinct CDR3 sequences, 15% to 20% occurring once. These same data were also listed under a study on T cells expressing NK-cell markers.

Input material: PBMCs. These TCRs come from a woman aged 18 to 35 in good health. The CDR3 runs from the conserved cysteine through the conserved F or W. A D gene is named only where the DNA matches it firmly. The size of a clone is reported for some rows only, either as once, few or many, or as a class for expanded clones.

J gene: TRBJ2-7
clone size: few
V gene: TRBV5-6
D gene: TRBD1
CDR3 protein: CASSRAGGLYYEQYF
CDR3 DNA: TGTGCCAGCAGTCGGGCAGGGGGCCTGTACTACGAGCAGTACTTC

J gene: TRBJ2-3
clone size: -
V gene: TRBV12-3/TRBV12-4
D gene: TRBD1
CDR3 protein: CASRGDRSTDTQYF
CDR3 DNA: TGTGCCAGCAGGGGGGACAGAAGCACAGATACGCAGTATTTT

J gene: TRBJ1-5
clone size: few
V gene: TRBV4-2
D gene: -
CDR3 protein: CASSQGAYNQPQHF
CDR3 DNA: TGTGCCAGCAGCCAAGGGGCTTACAATCAGCCCCAGCATTTT

J gene: TRBJ2-1
clone size: -
V gene: TRBV7-9
D gene: -
CDR3 protein: CASSFKTRRYEQFF
CDR3 DNA: TGTGCCAGCAGCTTTAAGACTAGGAGGTATGAGCAGTTCTTC

J gene: TRBJ2-5
clone size: few
V gene: TRBV30
D gene: TRBD2
CDR3 protein: CAWSVSLGTSGETQYF
CDR3 DNA: TGTGCCTGGAGTGTCTCTTTGGGGACTAGCGGAGAGACCCAGTACTTC

J gene: TRBJ2-5
clone size: -
V gene: TRBV11-1
D gene: TRBD2
CDR3 protein: CASSLVRTSGGVFQETQYF
CDR3 DNA: TGTGCCAGCAGCTTAGTGCGGACTAGCGGGGGGGTCTTTCAAGAGACCCAGTACTTC

J gene: TRBJ2-6
clone size: -
V gene: TRBV6-2/TRBV6-3
D gene: -
CDR3 protein: CASSYAGTSGANVLTF
CDR3 DNA: TGTGCCAGCAGTTACGCCGGAACCTCTGGGGCCAACGTCCTGACTTTC

J gene: TRBJ1-4
clone size: few
V gene: TRBV12-5
D gene: -
CDR3 protein: CASGLGTTATNEKLFF
CDR3 DNA: TGTGCTAGTGGTTTGGGTACGACAGCAACTAATGAAAAACTGTTTTTT

J gene: TRBJ2-5
clone size: few
V gene: TRBV5-1
D gene: -
CDR3 protein: CASSLMGTETQYF
CDR3 DNA: TGCGCCAGCAGCTTGATGGGGACAGAGACCCAGTACTTC

J gene: TRBJ2-5
clone size: many
V gene: TRBV5-1
D gene: TRBD1
CDR3 protein: CASSPGQGQETQYF
CDR3 DNA: TGTGCCAGCAGTCCGGGACAGGGGCAGGAGACCCAGTACTTC

J gene: TRBJ1-3
clone size: -
V gene: TRBV6-5
D gene: -
CDR3 protein: CASSYGRSAQTIYF
CDR3 DNA: TGTGCCAGCAGTTACGGACGAAGCGCTCAAACCATATATTTT

J gene: TRBJ2-1
clone size: -
V gene: TRBV5-6
D gene: -
CDR3 protein: CASSLRLRRGEQFF
CDR3 DNA: TGTGCCAGCAGTTTGCGGCTACGAAGGGGTGAGCAGTTCTTC

J gene: TRBJ2-2
clone size: -
V gene: TRBV9
D gene: -
CDR3 protein: CASSFSPGEGELFF
CDR3 DNA: TGTGCCAGCAGCTTTTCCCCTGGGGAGGGGGAGCTGTTTTTT

J gene: TRBJ2-6
clone size: few
V gene: TRBV7-2
D gene: -
CDR3 protein: CASSFTPGANVLTF
CDR3 DNA: TGTGCCAGCAGCTTTACGCCTGGGGCCAACGTCCTGACTTTC

J gene: TRBJ2-2
clone size: few
V gene: TRBV6-2/TRBV6-3
D gene: TRBD2
CDR3 protein: CASTPGTSGGRTGELFF
CDR3 DNA: TGTGCCAGCACCCCCGGGACTAGCGGGGGAAGGACCGGGGAGCTGTTTTTT

J gene: TRBJ2-3
clone size: -
V gene: TRBV5-1
D gene: -
CDR3 protein: CASTPGTHRLTDTQYF
CDR3 DNA: TGCGCCAGCACCCCCGGGACTCACAGGTTAACAGATACGCAGTATTTT

J gene: TRBJ2-1
clone size: -
V gene: TRBV7-2
D gene: TRBD2
CDR3 protein: CASSLEWGGSYNEQFF
CDR3 DNA: TGTGCCAGCAGCTTAGAGTGGGGGGGCTCCTACAATGAGCAGTTCTTC

J gene: TRBJ2-7
clone size: many
V gene: TRBV20-1
D gene: TRBD1
CDR3 protein: CSARARGTYEQYF
CDR3 DNA: TGCAGTGCTAGAGCCAGGGGGACCTACGAGCAGTACTTC

J gene: TRBJ1-3
clone size: -
V gene: TRBV5-1
D gene: -
CDR3 protein: CASSLGQVNSGNTIYF
CDR3 DNA: TGCGCCAGCAGCTTGGGGCAGGTCAACTCTGGAAACACCATATATTTT

J gene: TRBJ2-1
clone size: few
V gene: TRBV6-6
D gene: -
CDR3 protein: CASSGQPYNEQFF
CDR3 DNA: TGTGCCAGCAGTGGACAGCCTTACAATGAGCAGTTCTTC

J gene: TRBJ2-1
clone size: -
V gene: TRBV18
D gene: TRBD2
CDR3 protein: CASSPSGGTSYNEQFF
CDR3 DNA: TGTGCCAGCTCACCCAGCGGGGGGACCTCCTACAATGAGCAGTTCTTC

J gene: TRBJ2-7
clone size: few
V gene: TRBV11-1
D gene: -
CDR3 protein: CASSLGEAGRLSSYEQYF
CDR3 DNA: TGTGCCAGCAGCTTAGGGGAGGCGGGGCGGCTAAGCTCCTACGAGCAGTACTTC

J gene: TRBJ2-7
clone size: -
V gene: TRBV20-1
D gene: TRBD2
CDR3 protein: CSARGSGPWREQYF
CDR3 DNA: TGCAGTGCTAGGGGTAGCGGGCCCTGGCGGGAGCAGTACTTC

J gene: TRBJ2-5
clone size: -
V gene: TRBV7-7
D gene: TRBD1
CDR3 protein: CASSAETGGETQYF
CDR3 DNA: TGTGCTAGCAGCGCCGAGACAGGGGGGGAGACCCAGTACTTC